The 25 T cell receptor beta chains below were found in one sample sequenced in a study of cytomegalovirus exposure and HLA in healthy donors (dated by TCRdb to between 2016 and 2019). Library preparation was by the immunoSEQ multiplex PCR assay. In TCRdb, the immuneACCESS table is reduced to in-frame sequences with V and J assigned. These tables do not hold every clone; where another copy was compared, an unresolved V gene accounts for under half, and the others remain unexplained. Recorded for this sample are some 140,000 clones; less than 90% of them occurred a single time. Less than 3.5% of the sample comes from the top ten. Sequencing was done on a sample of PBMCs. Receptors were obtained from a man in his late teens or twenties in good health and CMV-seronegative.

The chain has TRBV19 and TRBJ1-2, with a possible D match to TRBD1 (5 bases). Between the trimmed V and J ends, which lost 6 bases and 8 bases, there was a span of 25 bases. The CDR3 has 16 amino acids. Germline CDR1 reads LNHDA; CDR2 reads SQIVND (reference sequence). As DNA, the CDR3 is TGTGCCAGTAGACTGGTCAGCAGAACCGGGGGATACGGCTACACCTTC. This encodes CASRLVSRTGGYGYTF.

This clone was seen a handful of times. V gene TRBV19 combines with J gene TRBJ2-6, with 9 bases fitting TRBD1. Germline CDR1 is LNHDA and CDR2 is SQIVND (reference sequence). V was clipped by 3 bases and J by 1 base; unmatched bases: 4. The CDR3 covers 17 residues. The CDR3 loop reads CASSIGQGLSGANVLTF. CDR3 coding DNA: TGTGCCAGTAGTATTGGACAGGGGTTATCTGGGGCCAACGTCCTGACTTTC.

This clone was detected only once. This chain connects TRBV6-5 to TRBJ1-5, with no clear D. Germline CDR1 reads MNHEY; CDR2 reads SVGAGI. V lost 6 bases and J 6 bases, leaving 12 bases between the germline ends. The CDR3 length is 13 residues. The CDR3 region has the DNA TGTGCCAGCAGCCCCGAGAGTTTTCAGCCCCAGCATTTT. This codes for CASSPESFQPQHF.

The CDR3 DNA reads TGTGCCAGCAGCTTAGGGGACAGGGGGAACACTGAAGCTTTCTTT. It is translated as CASSLGDRGNTEAFF. The J gene is TRBJ1-1, the V gene TRBV13; TRBD1 aligns across 9 bases. The germline CDR1 and CDR2 sequences are PRHDT and FYEKMQ (reference sequence). J lost 1 base, V lost 0 bases, and 0 bases had no gene match. The CDR3 runs 15 residues.

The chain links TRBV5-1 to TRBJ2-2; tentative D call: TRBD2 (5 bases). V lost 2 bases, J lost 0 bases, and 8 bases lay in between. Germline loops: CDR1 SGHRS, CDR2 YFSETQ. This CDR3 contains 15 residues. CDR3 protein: CASSFRDPNTGELFF. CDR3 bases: TGCGCCAGCAGCTTCCGGGATCCGAACACCGGGGAGCTGTTTTTT.

Here the CDR3 reads CASSLTGPGELFF. In nucleotides, the CDR3 is TGTGCCAGCAGCTTAACAGGGCCCGGGGAGCTGTTTTTT. This chain uses TRBV5-8 with TRBJ2-2; a weak D match, TRBD1 (6 bases). The CDR3 sequence is 13 residues long. Deletions cut 2 bases from V and 6 bases from J, with 8 bases between. Germline loops: CDR1 SGHTS, CDR2 YDEGEE.

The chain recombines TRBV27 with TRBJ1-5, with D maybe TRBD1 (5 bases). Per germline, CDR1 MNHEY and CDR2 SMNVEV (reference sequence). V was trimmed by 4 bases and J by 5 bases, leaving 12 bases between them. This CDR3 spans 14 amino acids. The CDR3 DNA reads TGTGCCAGCAGTTCCAGGGTGGGCCATCAGCCCCAGCATTTT. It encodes CASSSRVGHQPQHF.

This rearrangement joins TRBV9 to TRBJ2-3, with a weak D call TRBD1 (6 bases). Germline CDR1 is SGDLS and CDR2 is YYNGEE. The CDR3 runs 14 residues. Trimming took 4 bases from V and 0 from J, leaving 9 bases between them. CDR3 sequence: CASSPQGSTDTQYF. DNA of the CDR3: TGTGCCAGCAGCCCCCAGGGGAGCACAGATACGCAGTATTTT.

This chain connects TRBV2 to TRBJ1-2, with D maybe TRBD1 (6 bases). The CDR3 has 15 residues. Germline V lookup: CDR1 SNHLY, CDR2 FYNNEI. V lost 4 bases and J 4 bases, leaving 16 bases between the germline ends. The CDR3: CASSGGGGGLYGYTF. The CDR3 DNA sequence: TGTGCCAGCAGTGGAGGGGGAGGGGGACTCTATGGCTACACCTTC.

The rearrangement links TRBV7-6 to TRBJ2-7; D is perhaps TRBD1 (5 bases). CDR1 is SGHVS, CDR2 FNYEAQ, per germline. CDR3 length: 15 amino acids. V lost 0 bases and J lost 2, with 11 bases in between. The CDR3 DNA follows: TGTGCCAGCAGCTTAGCGGCGGCAGGGACCTACGAGCAGTACTTC. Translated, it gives CASSLAAAGTYEQYF. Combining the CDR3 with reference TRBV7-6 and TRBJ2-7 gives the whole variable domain GAGVSQSPRYKVTKRGQDVALRCDPISGHVSLYWYRQALGQGPEFLTYFNYEAQQDKSGLPNDRFSAERPEGSISTLTIQRTEQRDSAMYRCASSLAAAGTYEQYFGPGTRLTVT.

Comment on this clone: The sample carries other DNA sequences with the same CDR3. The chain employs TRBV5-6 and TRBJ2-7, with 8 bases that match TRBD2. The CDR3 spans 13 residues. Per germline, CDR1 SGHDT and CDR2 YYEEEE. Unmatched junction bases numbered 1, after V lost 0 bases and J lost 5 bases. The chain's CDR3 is CASSLGRGDEQYF. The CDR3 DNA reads TGTGCCAGCAGCTTGGGGCGGGGGGACGAGCAGTACTTC. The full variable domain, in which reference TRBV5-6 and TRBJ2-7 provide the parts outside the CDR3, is DAGVTQSPTHLIKTRGQQVTLRCSPKSGHDTVSWYQQALGQGPQFIFQYYEEEERQRGNFPDRFSGHQFPNYSSELNVNALLLGDSALYLCASSLGRGDEQYFGPGTRLTVT.

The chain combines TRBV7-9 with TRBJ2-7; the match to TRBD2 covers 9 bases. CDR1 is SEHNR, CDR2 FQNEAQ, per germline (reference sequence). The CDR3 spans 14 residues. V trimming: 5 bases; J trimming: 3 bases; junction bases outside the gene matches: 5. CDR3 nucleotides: TGTGCCAGCAGCCCTAGGACTAGCGACTACGAGCAGTACTTC. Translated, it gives CASSPRTSDYEQYF.

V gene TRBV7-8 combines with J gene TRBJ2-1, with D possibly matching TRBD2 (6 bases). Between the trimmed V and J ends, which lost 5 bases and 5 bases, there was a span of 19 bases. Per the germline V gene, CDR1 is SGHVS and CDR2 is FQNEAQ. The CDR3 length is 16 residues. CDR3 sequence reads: CASSLIASGLNNEQFF. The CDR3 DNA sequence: TGTGCCAGCAGCCTCATCGCGTCGGGACTGAACAATGAGCAGTTCTTC.

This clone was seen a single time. As DNA, the CDR3 is TGCGCCAGCAGCCAAGAACGGTGGGGCGGATGGGATCAGCCCCAGCATTTT. As protein: CASSQERWGGWDQPQHF. This chain links TRBV4-1 with TRBJ1-5; a possible D gene is TRBD1 (5 bases). The CDR3 totals 17 residues. CDR1 and CDR2 from the germline V gene are MGHRA and YSYEKL. The V gene lost 0 bases and the J gene lost 5 bases, with 17 bases spanning the gap.

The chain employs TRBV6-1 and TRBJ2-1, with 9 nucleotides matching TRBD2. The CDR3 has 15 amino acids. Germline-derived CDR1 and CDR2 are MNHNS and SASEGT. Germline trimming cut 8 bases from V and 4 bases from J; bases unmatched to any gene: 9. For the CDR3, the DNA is TGTGCCAGCCGGGCGGCTAGCGGGATATACAATGAGCAGTTCTTC. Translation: CASRAASGIYNEQFF.

The CDR3 reads CASSPASVGTDTQYF. CDR3 nucleotides: TGCGCCAGCAGCCCCGCTAGCGTTGGCACAGATACGCAGTATTTT. The rearrangement uses TRBV4-1 and TRBJ2-3; weak D call: TRBD2 (6 bases). From germline, CDR1 is MGHRA and CDR2 YSYEKL. V lost 4 bases and J lost 1, with 12 bases in between. The CDR3 contains 15 residues.

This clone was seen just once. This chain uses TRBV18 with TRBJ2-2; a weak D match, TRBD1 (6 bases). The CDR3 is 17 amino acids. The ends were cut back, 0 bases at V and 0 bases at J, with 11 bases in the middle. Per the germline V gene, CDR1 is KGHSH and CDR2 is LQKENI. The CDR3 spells CASSPPSWTANTGELFF. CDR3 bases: TGTGCCAGCTCACCACCGTCATGGACAGCGAACACCGGGGAGCTGTTTTTT. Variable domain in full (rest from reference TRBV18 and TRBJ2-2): NAGVMQNPRHLVRRRGQEARLRCSPMKGHSHVYWYRQLPEEGLKFMVYLQKENIIDESGMPKERFSAEFPKEGPSILRIQQVVRGDSAAYFCASSPPSWTANTGELFFGEGSRLTVL.

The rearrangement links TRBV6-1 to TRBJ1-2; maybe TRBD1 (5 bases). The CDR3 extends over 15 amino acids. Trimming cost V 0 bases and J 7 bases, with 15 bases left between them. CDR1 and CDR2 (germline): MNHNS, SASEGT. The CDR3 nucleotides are TGTGCCAGCAGTGAAGCGTGGGGGGACGGGCCTGGCTACACCTTC. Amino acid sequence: CASSEAWGDGPGYTF.

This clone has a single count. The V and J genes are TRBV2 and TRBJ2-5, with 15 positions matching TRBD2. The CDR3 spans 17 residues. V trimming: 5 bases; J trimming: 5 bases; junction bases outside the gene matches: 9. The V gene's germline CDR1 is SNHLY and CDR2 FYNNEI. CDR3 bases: TGTGCCAGCAGTTCCGGGACTAGCGGGAGGCCGGGGGAGACCCAGTACTTC. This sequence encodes CASSSGTSGRPGETQYF.

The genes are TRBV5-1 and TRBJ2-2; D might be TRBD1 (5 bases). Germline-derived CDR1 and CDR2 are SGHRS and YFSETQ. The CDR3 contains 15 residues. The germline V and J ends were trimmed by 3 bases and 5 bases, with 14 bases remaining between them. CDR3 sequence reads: CASSWTQGATGELFF. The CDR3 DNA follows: TGCGCCAGCAGCTGGACCCAAGGGGCTACCGGGGAGCTGTTTTTT. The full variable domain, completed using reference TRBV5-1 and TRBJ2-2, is KAGVTQTPRYLIKTRGQQVTLSCSPISGHRSVSWYQQTPGQGLQFLFEYFSETQRNKGNFPGRFSGRQFSNSRSEMNVSTLELGDSALYLCASSWTQGATGELFFGEGSRLTVL.

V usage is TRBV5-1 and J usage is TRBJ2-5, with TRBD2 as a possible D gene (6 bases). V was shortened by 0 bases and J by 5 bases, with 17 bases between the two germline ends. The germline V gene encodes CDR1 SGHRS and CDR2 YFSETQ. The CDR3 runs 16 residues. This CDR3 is CASSLGPSVPGETQYF. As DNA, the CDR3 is TGCGCCAGCAGCTTGGGACCTAGCGTACCTGGGGAGACCCAGTACTTC.

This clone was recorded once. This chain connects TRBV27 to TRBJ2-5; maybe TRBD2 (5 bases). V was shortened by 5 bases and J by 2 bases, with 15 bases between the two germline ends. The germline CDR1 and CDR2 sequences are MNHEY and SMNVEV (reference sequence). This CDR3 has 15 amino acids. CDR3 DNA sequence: TGTGCCAGCAGTCCCCACCAGCGGCCGCAAGAGACCCAGTACTTC. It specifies CASSPHQRPQETQYF.

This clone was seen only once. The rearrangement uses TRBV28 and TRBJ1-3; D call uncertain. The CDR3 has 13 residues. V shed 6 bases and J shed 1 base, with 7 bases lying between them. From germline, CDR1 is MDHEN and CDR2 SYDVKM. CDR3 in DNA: TGTGCCAGCAGCTTCCAGTCTGGAAACACCATATATTTT. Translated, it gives CASSFQSGNTIYF.

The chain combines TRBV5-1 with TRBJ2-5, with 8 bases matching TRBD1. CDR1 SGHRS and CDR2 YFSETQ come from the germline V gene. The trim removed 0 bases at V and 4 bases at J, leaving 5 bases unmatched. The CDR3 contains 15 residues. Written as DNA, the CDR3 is TGCGCCAGCAGCTTGGGTACAGGGGGTGGAGAGACCCAGTACTTC. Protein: CASSLGTGGGETQYF.

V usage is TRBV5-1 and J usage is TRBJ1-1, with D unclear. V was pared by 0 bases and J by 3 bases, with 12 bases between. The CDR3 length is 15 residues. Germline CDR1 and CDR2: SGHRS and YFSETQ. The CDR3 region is CASSLVGPGDTEAFF. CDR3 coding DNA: TGCGCCAGCAGCTTGGTAGGTCCTGGAGACACTGAAGCTTTCTTT.